These 30 T cell receptor beta chains were sequenced from one sample in a study of tumor-infiltrating lymphocytes in primary liver carcinoma. Researchers generated TCR beta cDNA from roughly 520 ng of total RNA, relying on a constant-region primer. A slightly modified ARM-PCR protocol with three nested multiplex PCR rounds produced these TCR beta libraries. Researchers ran the first two PCR rounds for approximately 10 cycles each with TRBV1-TRBV30 forward primers and a C-beta reverse primer. TCRdb analysed the multiplex PCR reads with MiXCR anew, one entry per CDR3 protein. The sample records more than 60,000 distinct CDR3 sequences, roughly three quarters being singletons. Bulk tissue was left unsorted, and RNA and DNA were co-extracted from around 18-30 mg of it. The sequenced material came from liver tumor tissue from sampling region 4. Documented subset: tumor region T4, right-lateral pole. The receptors originated from a man aged 35 to 55 with primary liver carcinoma and hepatitis B virus infection.

Remarks on this clonotype: The junction does not match germline at one end; this may be a read error. This chain links TRBV6-1 with TRBJ2-5; 7 nucleotides agree with TRBD2. The V gene's germline CDR1 is MNHNS and CDR2 SASEGT. The CDR3 runs 17 residues. This CDR3 reads CASSDLWASGSGEIQYF. CDR3 bases: TGTGCCAGCAGTGACCTTTGGGCTAGCGGTTCTGGGGAGATCCAGTACTTC.

As regards this clonotype: An end of the junction differs from the germline gene, which may be a read error. The chain is built from TRBV11-1 and TRBJ2-5; 7 nucleotides align to TRBD1. This CDR3 spans 13 amino acids. Germline CDR1 SGHAT, CDR2 FQDESV (reference sequence). CDR3: CANSQGQKETQYF. The CDR3 bases are TGTGCAAACAGTCAGGGACAGAAAGAGACCCAATACTTC.

This chain joins TRBV19 and TRBJ1-4; possibly TRBD1 for D (5 bases). V was clipped by 3 bases and J by 3 bases, with 11 bases between them. The CDR3 extends over 15 amino acids. The germline gives CDR1 LNHDA, CDR2 SQIVND (reference sequence). The DNA of the CDR3 is TGTGCCAGTAGTATCACCGGGACGGCTAATGAAAAACTGTTTTTT. Encoded protein: CASSITGTANEKLFF.

In the case of this clonotype: One end of the junction does not line up with germline, which may come from a read error. This sequence joins TRBV10-3 and TRBJ1-1, with D perhaps matching TRBD1 (5 bases). The CDR3 sequence is 14 residues long. CDR1 ENHRY and CDR2 SYGVKD come from the germline V gene. DNA for the CDR3: TGTGCCATCAGTGCTCAAAGGGCCGGGGCTGAAGCTCTCTTT. Translation: CAISAQRAGAEALF.

The rearrangement uses TRBV24-1 and TRBJ1-2, with TRBD1 matching 9 bases. The V segment lost 3 bases and the J segment 10 bases; nucleotides outside the gene matches: 11. Germline lookup yields CDR1 KGHDR and CDR2 SFDVKD. The CDR3 runs to 15 residues. This CDR3 reads CATSDPNLTGGDYTF. The CDR3, as DNA: TGTGCCACCAGTGATCCAAACCTTACAGGGGGCGACTACACCTTC.

Note on this clonotype: At one end, the junction sequence differs from germline, possibly due to a read error. CDR3 residues: CTISLELNTEAFF. CDR3 DNA: TGTACCATCAGCCTTGAGTTGAACACCGAAGCTTTCTTT. The rearrangement uses TRBV10-3 and TRBJ1-1; no reliable D call. Germline CDR1 and CDR2: ENHRY and SYGVKD. This CDR3 has 13 residues.

Points on this clonotype: This may arise from a read error, as a much more abundant clone is one base away. The chain recombines TRBV2 with TRBJ2-3; D is ambiguous. V lost 6 bases to trimming and J lost 11 bases, with 15 bases between them. Germline V gene sequence: CDR1 SNHLY, CDR2 FYNNEI. The CDR3 totals 12 residues. The CDR3 nucleotides are TGTGCCAGCAGCGCCGGGCCCAATAGGCAGTATTTT. Translated, it gives CASSAGPNRQYF.

In regard to this clonotype: Since the CDR3 does not end with the conserved phenylalanine or tryptophan, this likely comes from a read error. V and J are TRBV29-1 and TRBJ2-1; 8 nucleotides agree with TRBD2. Trimming at V came to 8 bases and at J to 7 bases, leaving 7 bases not matched to a gene. CDR1 is SQVTM, CDR2 ANQGSEA, per germline. CDR3 size: 12 residues. CDR3 DNA sequence: TGCAGCTCGATAGCGGGACCTAATGAGCAGTTCTTG. This sequence encodes CSSIAGPNEQFL.

As regards this clonotype: A much larger clone lies one base from this, so it may be a read error. The chain carries TRBV28 and TRBJ1-1; D unresolved. The CDR3 contains 13 residues. V was clipped by 8 bases and J by 0 bases, with 10 bases between them. CDR1 is MDHEN and CDR2 is SYDVKM in the germline V gene. Here the CDR3 DNA reads TGTGCCAGCTACGAGAACATGAACACTGAAGCTTTCTTT. This encodes CASYENMNTEAFF.

This clonotype came up many times. The chain recombines TRBV29-1 with TRBJ2-6; D is perhaps TRBD2 (6 bases). This CDR3 region has 17 residues. Germline assignment: CDR1 SQVTM and CDR2 ANQGSEA. With 6 bases removed from V and 1 base from J, the gap between germline ends came to 19 bases. The CDR3 DNA reads TGCAGCGTAAAGGGACTGGGGGATCGGTCTGGGGCCAACGTCCTGACTTTC. This gives the protein CSVKGLGDRSGANVLTF. The full variable domain, with the rest looked up from reference TRBV29-1 and TRBJ2-6, is SAVISQKPSRDICQRGTSLTIQCQVDSQVTMMFWYRQQPGQSLTLIATANQGSEATYESGFVIDKFPISRPNLTFSTLTVSNMSPEDSSIYLCSVKGLGDRSGANVLTFGAGSRLTVL.

This clonotype showed up just once. The gene calls are TRBV12-3 or TRBV12-4 and TRBJ1-1, with 8 bases lining up with TRBD1. V was clipped by 10 bases and J by 7 bases; unmatched bases: 11. The CDR3 spans 13 residues. Here the CDR3 reads CATNRGTSYEAFF. Here the CDR3 DNA reads TGTGCCACCAACAGGGGGACGTCTTATGAAGCTTTCTTT.

The chain uses TRBV4-1 and TRBJ2-1; 10 bases are shared with TRBD1. This CDR3 has 17 residues. The germline V gene encodes CDR1 MGHRA and CDR2 YSYEKL. As DNA, the CDR3 is TGCGTCAGTTGCCAATATTTAAGTATGGACAGGGGGAATGAGCAGTTCTTC. It specifies CVSCQYLSMDRGNEQFF.

Comments on this clonotype: No conserved phenylalanine or tryptophan ends this CDR3, so it is likely a read error. This rearrangement joins TRBV7-9 to TRBJ2-1, with 9 bases matching TRBD1. The germline gives CDR1 SEHNR, CDR2 FQNEAQ (reference sequence). V trimming: 8 bases; J trimming: 3 bases; junction bases outside the gene matches: 8. The CDR3 is 15 amino acids. The DNA of the CDR3 is TGTGCCAGCGGCCGAGGGGGACAGGGCTACAATGAGCAGTTCTAC. This gives the protein CASGRGGQGYNEQFY.

In regard to this clonotype: An end of the junction does not agree with germline; a read error may underlie this. The gene calls are TRBV12-3 or TRBV12-4 and TRBJ2-7; D tentatively reads TRBD1 or TRBD2 (5 bases each). The CDR3 covers 14 residues. The CDR3 sequence: CASSLNVGPYEQYF. The CDR3 region has the DNA TGTGCCAGCAGCCTCAATGTGGGACCGTACGAGCAGTACTTT.

Of note for this clonotype: The junction shows a germline mismatch at one end, possibly a read error. The chain has TRBV6-5 and TRBJ2-6, with 8 bases that match TRBD1. In germline, CDR1 is MNHEY, CDR2 SVGAGI. There are 18 residues in the CDR3. CDR3 sequence (DNA): TGTACCAGCAATCTTTGGACAGGGACGAAAGCTGGGGCCAACGTCCTGACTTTC. Its protein product is CTSNLWTGTKAGANVLTF.

Remarks on this clonotype: A read error is likely, as this CDR3 ends without the conserved phenylalanine or tryptophan. The chain joins TRBV7-9 to TRBJ1-4; D remains unclear. The germline CDR1 and CDR2 sequences are SEHNR and FQNEAQ (reference sequence). The length of the CDR3 is 14 residues. Trimming pared 1 base from V and 2 bases from J, leaving 5 bases between. In nucleotides, the CDR3 is TGTGCCAGCAGCTTAGTTGGCACTAATGAAAAACTGTTTCTT. Translation gives CASSLVGTNEKLFL.

The rearrangement joins TRBV11-2 to TRBJ2-6; D is tentatively TRBD1 or TRBD2 (6 bases each). V was shortened by 3 bases and J by 0 bases, with 15 bases between the two germline ends. The CDR3 sequence is 18 residues long. Germline CDR1 is SGHAT and CDR2 is FQNNGV. Here the CDR3 DNA reads TGTGCCAGCAGCTTGAGGCTGGGGGGCCCCTCTGGGGCCAACGTCCTGACTTTC. Translation gives CASSLRLGGPSGANVLTF.

The chain employs TRBV25-1 and TRBJ2-5, with TRBD2 matching over 16 bases. The J call may be faulty, since TRBJ2-1 better matches the DNA end. CDR3 size: 20 residues. Germline CDR1 reads MGHDK; CDR2 reads SYGVNS. CDR3 sequence: CASSEPNKSGLAGGGETQFF. In DNA, the CDR3 is TGTGCCAGCAGTGAACCGAACAAATCGGGACTAGCGGGAGGGGGTGAGACCCAGTTCTTC.

Regarding this clonotype: This may come from a read error, since a much larger clone is one base off. V is TRBV2 and J is TRBJ2-7; tentatively, D is TRBD1 (6 bases). Looked up from germline, CDR1 is SNHLY and CDR2 is FYNNEI. The CDR3 loop spans 13 amino acids. The CDR3 here is CASAGTFHYEQYF. CDR3 nucleotide sequence: TGTGCGAGCGCCGGGACATTTCACTACGAGCAGTACTTC.

Concerning this clonotype itself: The germline gene is not matched at one end of the junction; a read error may be the cause. The rearrangement uses TRBV4-1 and TRBJ2-7, with 7 bases matching TRBD2. The CDR3 loop spans 16 amino acids. Germline V CDR1 and CDR2: MGHRA, YSYEKL. Here the CDR3 reads CASSQVPGDTAREQHF. DNA of the CDR3: TGCGCTAGCAGCCAAGTCCCCGGAGATACCGCGCGGGAGCAGCACTTC.

Of note for this clonotype: At one end, the junction sequence differs from germline, possibly due to a read error. V usage is TRBV30 and J usage is TRBJ2-2, with a possible D match to TRBD1 (6 bases). The CDR3 covers 13 residues. Germline V CDR1 and CDR2: GTSNPN, SVGIG (reference sequence). The CDR3 reads CAWTGQNTGKLFF. In DNA form, the CDR3 reads TGTGCCTGGACCGGACAGAACACCGGGAAGCTGTTTTTT.

Notes on this clonotype: At one of its ends the junction is not consistent with the germline gene, which may arise from a read error. This chain joins TRBV5-5 and TRBJ2-6; D may correspond to TRBD1 or TRBD2 (5 bases each). Germline V CDR1 and CDR2: SGHKS, YYEKEE (reference sequence). This CDR3 comprises 14 residues. CDR3 amino acids: CASSLESGTNVLTF. The CDR3 DNA sequence: TGTGCCAGCAGCTTGGAATCGGGGACCAACGTCCTGACCTTC.

About this clonotype: One end of the junction varies from germline; a read error may be responsible. The genes are TRBV5-1 and TRBJ2-7; D gene uncertain. This CDR3 spans 14 amino acids. Germline CDR1 SGHRS, CDR2 YFSETQ. DNA of the CDR3: TGCGCCAGCAGCTTTACGGGCAGGTCCTACGAGAAGTACTTC. Residues: CASSFTGRSYEKYF. Filled out from reference TRBV5-1 and TRBJ2-7, the complete variable domain reads KAGVTQTPRYLIKTRGQQVTLSCSPISGHRSVSWYQQTPGQGLQFLFEYFSETQRNKGNFPGRFSGRQFSNSRSEMNVSTLELGDSALYLCASSFTGRSYEKYFGPGTRLTVT.

Comments on this clonotype: Given the absence of the conserved phenylalanine or tryptophan at the CDR3 end, a read error is likely. The CDR3 loop is CASSPDFGTPSSYEQYL. In DNA, the CDR3 is TGTGCCAGCAGCCCAGACTTCGGGACACCCAGCTCCTACGAGCAGTACTTA. The chain is built from TRBV11-2 and TRBJ2-7; the D gene is possibly TRBD1 (6 bases). The CDR3 loop spans 17 amino acids. Trimming took off 5 bases at V and 0 bases at J, with 20 bases between the two ends. Germline lookup yields CDR1 SGHAT and CDR2 FQNNGV.

This clonotype was detected only once. Because the CDR3 is missing its conserved closing phenylalanine or tryptophan, this is likely a read error. This chain uses TRBV29-1 with TRBJ2-7, with D possibly TRBD2 on 5 matching bases. This CDR3 contains 13 residues. CDR1 and CDR2 from the germline V gene are SQVTM and ANQGSEA. Here the CDR3 DNA reads TGCAGCATTGAGGGAGACGGCTCCTACGAGCAGTACTCC. Translation: CSIEGDGSYEQYS.

For this clonotype: At one end the junction does not follow the germline gene, possibly because of a read error. The chain carries TRBV5-1 and TRBJ2-3; 10 bases map to TRBD2. The CDR3 covers 15 residues. CDR1 SGHRS and CDR2 YFSETQ come from the germline V gene. The CDR3 DNA reads as TGCGCCGGCAGCTTGGCTAGCGGGAGCACAGATACACAGTATTTT. Translated, it gives CAGSLASGSTDTQYF.

Of note for this clonotype: A junction end diverges from the germline sequence, so it may reflect a read error. This sequence joins TRBV11-2 and TRBJ2-1; 13 bases line up with TRBD2. Germline V gene sequence: CDR1 SGHAT, CDR2 FQNNGV. This CDR3 is 16 amino acids long. DNA for the CDR3: TGTGCCGGCAGCCACTCTTCCACTAGCGGGAGGGGAGGCGGGTTCTTC. As protein: CAGSHSSTSGRGGGFF.

This clonotype was counted ten times or more. The chain employs TRBV7-3 and TRBJ2-1, with D perhaps assigned TRBD1 or TRBD2 (6 bases each). CDR1 and CDR2 (germline): SGHTA, FQGTGA. V was cut by 5 bases and J by 2 bases, with 13 bases left in between. The CDR3 has 15 residues. The CDR3 sequence: CASSPKGGTYNEQFF. CDR3 sequence (DNA): TGTGCCAGCAGCCCCAAAGGGGGGACCTACAATGAGCAGTTCTTC.

To note about this clonotype: This is likely a read error, given that the CDR3 carries no conserved phenylalanine or tryptophan at its end. J is TRBJ2-5 and V is TRBV11-1, with D tentatively TRBD2 (6 bases). Per the germline V gene, CDR1 is SGHAT and CDR2 is FQDESV (reference sequence). The CDR3 is 14 residues long. CDR3 residues: CTSSFRGGAQIQYL. CDR3 nucleotide sequence: TGTACCAGCAGCTTCCGCGGCGGGGCGCAGATCCAGTACCTC.

Of note for this clonotype: The conserved phenylalanine or tryptophan is not found at the CDR3 terminus, so this likely reflects a read error. This chain uses TRBV28 with TRBJ1-2; D unclear. The CDR3 is made up of 11 amino acids. The germline V gene encodes CDR1 MDHEN and CDR2 SYDVKM. Trimming took off 5 bases at V and 2 bases at J, with 3 bases between the two ends. Written as DNA, the CDR3 is TGTGCCAGCAGTCACAACTATGGCTACACCTTG. Translation gives CASSHNYGYTL.